The 28 T cell receptor beta chains below all came from one sample that was sequenced in a study of blood T cells in healthy people across ages. A sample-barcoded 5' primer and a J-beta primer mix were used in a second PCR of roughly 7 to 11 cycles. TCRdb re-derived calls from the 5' RACE reads in MiXCR, one entry per CDR3 protein. Here the sample spans approximately 680,000 distinct CDR3 sequences, roughly 32% being singletons. Specimen: blood. The receptors come from a woman over 75 in good health.

The chain combines TRBV9 with TRBJ2-5; 7 nucleotides align to TRBD1. V trimming: 7 bases; J trimming: 1 base; junction bases outside the gene matches: 7. The CDR3 consists of 14 residues. Germline-derived CDR1 and CDR2 are SGDLS and YYNGEE. Here the CDR3 reads CASGRAGGQETQYF. The CDR3 DNA sequence: TGTGCCAGCGGTCGCGCAGGGGGCCAAGAGACCCAGTACTTC.

The chain employs TRBV7-9 and TRBJ1-5; 7 bases agree with TRBD1. In germline, CDR1 is SEHNR, CDR2 FQNEAQ (reference sequence). The ends lost 4 bases at V and 4 bases at J; junction bases unmatched: 10. CDR3 length: 16 amino acids. CDR3 sequence (DNA): TGTGCCAGCAGCTGGGGACAGTCAGGGGGTAATCAGCCCCAGCATTTT. This codes for CASSWGQSGGNQPQHF. The full variable domain, in which reference TRBV7-9 and TRBJ1-5 provide the parts outside the CDR3, is DTGVSQNPRHKITKRGQNVTFRCDPISEHNRLYWYRQTLGQGPEFLTYFQNEAQLEKSRLLSDRFSAERPKGSFSTLEIQRTEQGDSAMYLCASSWGQSGGNQPQHFGDGTRLSIL.

This clonotype was found many times. The chain couples TRBV12-3 or TRBV12-4 to TRBJ2-1, with TRBD1 matching over 10 bases. The CDR3 is 15 residues long. V lost 6 bases and J lost 4; bases outside the gene matches: 6. For the CDR3, the DNA is TGTGCCAGCAGAACGACAGGGGGCGGTTACAATGAGCAGTTCTTC. Translating it yields CASRTTGGGYNEQFF.

The table lists this clonotype with a few counts. The V gene is TRBV6-1, the J gene TRBJ2-7, with 7 bases lining up with TRBD2. CDR3 length: 15 residues. Germline V lookup: CDR1 MNHNS, CDR2 SASEGT. V shed 4 bases, J shed 3 bases, and the junction held 9 bases outside the gene matches. CDR3 in amino acids: CASSGTSAVGYEQYF. CDR3 nucleotides: TGTGCCAGCAGTGGTACTAGCGCCGTGGGCTACGAGCAGTACTTC.

This clonotype was observed many times. The chain uses TRBV10-3 and TRBJ1-2; 8 positions agree with TRBD1. Per the germline V gene, CDR1 is ENHRY and CDR2 is SYGVKD. The CDR3 extends over 14 amino acids. Unmatched junction bases numbered 10, after V lost 6 bases and J lost 7 bases. The CDR3 is CAIREDRAGGGYTF. CDR3 coding DNA: TGTGCCATCAGAGAGGACAGGGCAGGGGGTGGCTACACCTTC.

This clonotype was recorded a few times. The chain joins TRBV6-1 to TRBJ1-1, with TRBD1 identical over 7 bases. CDR1 is MNHNS and CDR2 is SASEGT in the germline V gene. This CDR3 has 13 amino acids. With 4 bases clipped from V and 4 bases from J, the junction kept 3 bases outside the gene matches. The CDR3 DNA sequence: TGTGCCAGCAGTGCCCGGACAGGCACTGAAGCTTTCTTT. Translation gives CASSARTGTEAFF.

This clonotype was detected only once. A far larger clone is one base from this, pointing to a likely read error. This chain links TRBV12-3 or TRBV12-4 with TRBJ1-1, with D perhaps matching TRBD1 (5 bases). CDR3 length: 13 residues. DNA for the CDR3: TGTGCCAGCAGTCCTAGACAGAACGCTGAAGCTTTCTTT. This codes for CASSPRQNAEAFF.

This clonotype was recorded many times. The chain joins TRBV15 to TRBJ2-7; D might be TRBD1 (6 bases). The CDR3 is 15 residues long. Trimming removed 0 bases at V and 3 bases at J, with 12 bases between. The germline V gene has CDR1 LNHNV and CDR2 YYDKDF (reference sequence). The CDR3 DNA reads TGTGCCACCAGCAGAGAAATAGGACAGAGCTACGAGCAGTACTTC. Translation gives CATSREIGQSYEQYF.

To note about this clonotype: A much larger clone differs from this one at a single base, so this may be a read error. J is TRBJ1-2 and V is TRBV4-1; 12 bases match TRBD1. The CDR3 contains 15 residues. Germline CDR1 and CDR2: MGHRA and YSYEKL. The V and J ends lost 5 bases and 6 bases, in that order; junction bases with no gene match: 7. The chain's CDR3 is CASSKRDRGRDGYTF. CDR3 nucleotides: TGCGCCAGCAGCAAAAGGGACAGGGGGCGCGATGGCTACACCTTC.

The rearrangement links TRBV6-5 to TRBJ1-5; maybe TRBD1 (5 bases). The length of the CDR3 is 16 residues. V was pared by 5 bases and J by 2 bases, with 16 bases between. The V gene's germline CDR1 is MNHEY and CDR2 SVGAGI. CDR3 in amino acids: CASSRIGGNGNQPQHF. The CDR3 nucleotides read TGTGCCAGCAGTCGCATTGGGGGGAACGGCAATCAGCCCCAGCATTTT.

This clonotype was seen at least ten times. The CDR3 DNA sequence: TGCAGTGCCCACGTTAATAGCAATCAGCCCCAGCATTTT. The encoded protein is CSAHVNSNQPQHF. V is TRBV20-1 and J is TRBJ1-5; D uncertain. The CDR3 is 13 amino acids. Trimming pared 6 bases from V and 0 bases from J, leaving 9 bases between. Germline V gene data show CDR1 as DFQATT and CDR2 as SNEGSKA (reference sequence).

This clonotype was observed many times. The rearrangement links TRBV7-2 to TRBJ1-5; D perhaps matches TRBD1 (5 bases). This CDR3 is built from 15 residues. Germline CDR1 SGHTA, CDR2 FQGNSA. Trimming took 5 bases from V and 0 from J, leaving 11 bases between them. CDR3 amino acids: CASSTQGNSNQPQHF. The CDR3 DNA sequence: TGTGCCAGCAGCACCCAGGGAAATAGCAATCAGCCCCAGCATTTT.

This clonotype was recorded a few times. Given a much more abundant clone one base away, this may be a read error. The genes are TRBV5-1 and TRBJ2-5, with D unclear. The J call may be mistaken, given a closer DNA end match to TRBJ2-7. Germline-derived CDR1 and CDR2 are SGHRS and YFSETQ. The CDR3 spans 14 residues. The CDR3 loop is CASSLATQTYEQYF. CDR3 bases: TGCGCCAGCAGCTTGGCTACACAAACCTACGAGCAGTACTTC.

V is TRBV7-2 and J is TRBJ1-5; TRBD1 matches 7 bases. The CDR3 is made up of 17 amino acids. V was clipped by 5 bases and J by 2 bases; unmatched bases: 12. Germline V gives CDR1 SGHTA, CDR2 FQGNSA. The CDR3 protein is CASSRDLQGSGNQPQHF. The CDR3 DNA is TGTGCCAGCAGCAGGGACCTACAGGGGTCGGGCAATCAGCCCCAGCATTTT.

In its sample, this clonotype was seen many times. The rearrangement joins TRBV20-1 to TRBJ2-3; D is perhaps TRBD2 (6 bases). Trimming pared 6 bases from V and 4 bases from J, leaving 23 bases between. The CDR3 is 16 residues long. Germline-derived CDR1 and CDR2 are DFQATT and SNEGSKA (reference sequence). The CDR3: CSATTPGLGPSDTQYF. The CDR3 DNA reads as TGCAGTGCCACTACTCCGGGACTGGGCCCCTCAGATACGCAGTATTTT.

Notes on this clonotype: An end of the junction does not agree with germline; a read error may underlie this. The J gene is TRBJ2-5, the V gene TRBV7-3, with D unresolved. The CDR3 length is 13 residues. Per germline, CDR1 SGHTA and CDR2 FQGTGA. CDR3 sequence: CANSFPGTDTQYF. In DNA form, the CDR3 reads TGTGCCAACAGCTTCCCCGGAACAGATACGCAGTACTTC.

On this clonotype itself: Just one base apart from a much larger clone, this may be a read error. The chain has TRBV10-3 and TRBJ2-3; maybe TRBD2 (6 bases). Per germline, CDR1 ENHRY and CDR2 SYGVKD. The CDR3 spans 14 residues. Trimming took off 6 bases at V and 2 bases at J, with 12 bases between the two ends. CDR3 in DNA: TGTGCCATCAGGGAGGGCGACAACACAGATACGCAGTATTTT. This sequence encodes CAIREGDNTDTQYF.

The chain uses TRBV20-1 and TRBJ2-7; 12 positions match TRBD2. CDR3 length equals 16 residues. Germline-derived CDR1 and CDR2 are DFQATT and SNEGSKA (reference sequence). V lost 5 bases to trimming and J lost 0 bases; unmatched junction nucleotides: 8. The CDR3 spells CSAATSGGPHSYEQYF. As DNA, the CDR3 is TGCAGTGCTGCCACTAGCGGGGGGCCCCACTCCTACGAGCAGTACTTC.

Ten or more counts support this clonotype. The chain combines TRBV4-2 with TRBJ2-7, with D uncertain. Germline assignment: CDR1 LGHNA and CDR2 YNFKEQ. The CDR3 length is 14 residues. The V gene lost 1 base and the J gene lost 1 base, with 8 bases spanning the gap. CDR3 nucleotide sequence: TGTGCCAGCAGCCAAGTAGGGCTTTCCTACGAGCAGTACTTC. Amino acid sequence: CASSQVGLSYEQYF.

This clonotype was recorded at least ten times. This sequence joins TRBV10-3 and TRBJ2-4, with D possibly being TRBD2 (7 bases). Per the germline V gene, CDR1 is ENHRY and CDR2 is SYGVKD. There are 14 residues in the CDR3. V was pared by 3 bases and J by 7 bases, with 13 bases between. Here the CDR3 DNA reads TGTGCCATCAGTGAAGTACAGGGAGGGAACATTCAGTACTTC. Protein product: CAISEVQGGNIQYF.

The chain has TRBV20-1 and TRBJ2-3, with TRBD2 matching over 7 bases. Germline-derived CDR1 and CDR2 are DFQATT and SNEGSKA (reference sequence). The ends lost 6 bases at V and 5 bases at J; junction bases unmatched: 8. The CDR3 totals 13 residues. This CDR3 is CSAARGEGDTQYF. The CDR3 bases are TGCAGTGCAGCTCGGGGGGAAGGAGATACGCAGTATTTT.

J is TRBJ2-3 and V is TRBV5-1; 12 bases are a match to TRBD2. The CDR3 totals 14 residues. The junction had 4 bases not matched to a gene; V was cut back by 7 bases and J by 4 bases. Germline loops: CDR1 SGHRS, CDR2 YFSETQ. The CDR3 is CASQTSGSPDTQYF. CDR3 coding DNA: TGCGCCAGCCAGACTAGCGGGAGCCCAGATACGCAGTATTTT.

This clonotype was counted at least ten times. CDR3: CASNLGLAGAEEQFF. CDR3 bases: TGTGCCAGCAACCTTGGACTAGCGGGGGCGGAGGAGCAGTTCTTC. The rearrangement joins TRBV28 to TRBJ2-1; 13 nucleotides agree with TRBD2. The germline CDR1 and CDR2 sequences are MDHEN and SYDVKM. With 7 bases clipped from V and 10 bases from J, the junction kept 10 bases outside the gene matches. The CDR3 covers 15 residues.

This chain connects TRBV28 to TRBJ2-7, with 8 bases aligning to TRBD1. The ends lost 1 base at V and 4 bases at J; junction bases unmatched: 9. CDR3 size: 16 residues. CDR1 and CDR2 from the germline V gene are MDHEN and SYDVKM. CDR3 DNA: TGTGCCAGCAGTTTATTTGGACAGGGAAAGGGGTACGAGCAGTACTTC. Its protein is CASSLFGQGKGYEQYF.

The V gene is TRBV5-5, the J gene TRBJ1-4; tentative D call: TRBD1 (5 bases). This CDR3 region has 15 residues. V dropped 1 base and J dropped 7 bases, with 14 bases sitting between them. Germline V gene data show CDR1 as SGHKS and CDR2 as YYEKEE (reference sequence). CDR3 region: CASSLLRWGSEKLFF. The DNA for the CDR3 is TGTGCCAGCAGCTTGTTGCGGTGGGGCAGTGAAAAACTGTTTTTT.

This rearrangement joins TRBV7-8 to TRBJ1-2; D may be TRBD1 (5 bases). The CDR3 loop spans 15 amino acids. Trimming pared 1 base from V and 4 bases from J, leaving 13 bases between. Germline V gene lookup returns CDR1 SGHVS and CDR2 FQNEAQ. CDR3: CASSLGPGPSYGYTF. CDR3 nucleotide sequence: TGTGCCAGCAGCTTAGGTCCAGGGCCTAGCTATGGCTACACCTTC.

This clonotype appeared many times. The chain couples TRBV5-1 to TRBJ2-1; TRBD2 is a possible D gene (5 bases). Germline lookup yields CDR1 SGHRS and CDR2 YFSETQ. V lost 7 bases to trimming and J lost 6 bases, with 23 bases between them. This CDR3 spans 16 amino acids. CDR3 residues: CASGNRVNVRGNEQFF. The CDR3, as DNA: TGCGCCAGCGGAAATCGGGTAAACGTCCGGGGCAATGAGCAGTTCTTC.

This clonotype was seen a single time. The CDR3 end shows no conserved phenylalanine or tryptophan, and so a read error is likely. V and J are TRBV6-1 and TRBJ2-5; TRBD2 matches 8 bases. V lost 6 bases, J lost 3 bases, and 15 bases stayed unmatched. CDR1 and CDR2 (germline): MNHNS, SASEGT. This CDR3 has 17 amino acids. CDR3 protein: CASRASLWTSQKETQYV. CDR3 nucleotide sequence: TGTGCCAGCAGGGCGTCTCTCTGGACTAGCCAAAAAGAGACCCAGTACGTC.